This T cell receptor beta chain appears in the sequencing data of a study of shared clonotypes between healthy human individuals (dated by TCRdb to between 2020 and 2021). Turning to the overall study: The cohort comprised a couple of women and a few men aged 18 to 49 years. To estimate repertoire size and how much clonotypes are shared between individuals, the study performed deep sequencing of blood TCR repertoires from about five healthy adults. Libraries were prepared and TCR repertoires were sequenced by different laboratories using diverse techniques, in order to increase sequencing depth and limit assay-specific biases. Leukapheresis yielded between about 0.85 and 9.5 billion PBMCs per donor.

Study-wide findings and limitations: Only blood was sampled, and tissue TCR repertoires likely differ from those in blood. The genetic and exposure-history diversity represented was limited by the small number of donors. Pairwise subsampling led to the expectation that sequencing depth would affect the degree of clonotype sharing among donors.

Notes on this clone: The antigen it recognizes is unknown. Qualities for individual bases were not recorded, and no much larger clone is one base off.

TCR CDR3 regions were amplified from genomic DNA by multiplex PCR using the deep immunoSEQ assay. Extracted genomic DNA from each cell subset was distributed evenly across all wells of several immunoSEQ 96-well plates, and each plate was treated as a replicate. For unsorted PBMC, around 330 ng genomic DNA, equal to roughly 32,000 T cell genomes, was loaded into each replicate PCR. Unsorted PBMC genomic DNA was sequenced across ten immunoSEQ deep assay plates. Purified libraries were quantified with a Qubit 3.0 fluorometer, sized on a Bioanalyzer 2100, and re-quantified with the KAPA Library Quantification kit. Every immunoSEQ 96-well plate was sequenced on a dedicated single-read 150-cycle Illumina NextSeq 550 flow cell. The authors processed their data as follows. Because only junctional sequences without quality scores were contained in the immunoSEQ output, filtering matching that applied to full-length reads could not be performed. Sequences were annotated with PyIR, a Python wrapper for IgBLAST v1.9, using IMGT germline references to assign V/J genes and CDR3. Reads were filtered out if the reads had weak V/J assignments (E-value above 1e-6), no CDR3, stop codons, out-of-frame junctions, or ambiguous translated residues. V3J clonotypes were defined by identical inferred V gene, J gene, and CDR3 amino acid sequence. Percentage overlap between repertoires was calculated by dividing the number of shared unique clonotypes by the size of the smaller repertoire. Repertoire richness was assessed with RTK rarefaction, the Chao1 estimator, and Recon v2.1 estimates of unobserved clonotypes. TCRdb provides this immuneACCESS table in a form limited to in-frame rearrangements. Some clones are lacking; in checked studies, under half of them reflect an unresolved V gene, and why the rest are absent is not known. The V and J calls and the clone size are those of that table, but D and trimming were determined from the DNA. The sample table holds about 480,000 clones, of which roughly 79% were seen once. The top ten constitute about 12% of the sample.

The donors were healthy, HIV-negative adults who had no recently reported acute infections or vaccinations. All donors were Caucasian adults living in Nashville, Tennessee, USA. For unsorted samples, 90 million or so PBMCs were counted, and genomic DNA was extracted using the QIAamp DNA Blood Mini kit. Blood was obtained by leukapheresis, after which PBMCs were separated by Ficoll-Histopaque density gradient centrifugation and cryopreserved in liquid nitrogen vapor phase. Relative to germline, V is 5 bases shorter and J is 1 base shorter, with 24 bases between their ends. There are 18 amino acids in the CDR3, from cysteine to phenylalanine inclusive. Just CDR3 DNA is preserved here, 54 bases in frame from base 1. CDR1 and CDR2, looked up from the germline V gene (reference sequence), are SEHNR and FQNEAQ.

The chain is assembled from TRBV7-9 and TRBJ2-7, with a tentative D gene TRBD1 over 7 matching bases. Input material: PBMCs. The sequence was obtained from a woman in her thirties or forties in good health. Some clones in this sample may be carry-over from other donors' samples. CDR3 sequence: CASSPRSPRQGLSYEQYF. The DNA sequence is TGTGCCAGCAGCCCTCGGTCCCCAAGACAGGGACTTTCCTACGAGCAGTACTTC.